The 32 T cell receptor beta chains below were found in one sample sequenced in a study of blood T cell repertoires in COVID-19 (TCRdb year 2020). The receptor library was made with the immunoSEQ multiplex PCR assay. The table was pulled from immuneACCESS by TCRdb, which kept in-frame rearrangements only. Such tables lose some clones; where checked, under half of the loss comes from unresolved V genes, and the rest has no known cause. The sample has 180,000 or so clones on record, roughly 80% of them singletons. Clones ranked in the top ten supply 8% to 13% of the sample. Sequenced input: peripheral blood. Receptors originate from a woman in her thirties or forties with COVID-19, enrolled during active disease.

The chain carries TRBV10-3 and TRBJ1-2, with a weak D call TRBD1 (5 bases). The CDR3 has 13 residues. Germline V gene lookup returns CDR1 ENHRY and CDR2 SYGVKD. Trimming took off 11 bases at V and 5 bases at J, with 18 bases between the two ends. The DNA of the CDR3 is TGTGCCCTTTGGGACTCTGCGAGGTATGGCTACACCTTC. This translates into CALWDSARYGYTF.

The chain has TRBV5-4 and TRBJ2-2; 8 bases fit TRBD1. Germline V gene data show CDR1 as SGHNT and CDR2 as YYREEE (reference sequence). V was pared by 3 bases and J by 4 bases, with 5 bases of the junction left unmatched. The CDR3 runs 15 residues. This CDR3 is CASSSRQGSTGELFF. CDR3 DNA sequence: TGTGCCAGCAGCTCGAGACAGGGGAGCACCGGGGAGCTGTTTTTT.

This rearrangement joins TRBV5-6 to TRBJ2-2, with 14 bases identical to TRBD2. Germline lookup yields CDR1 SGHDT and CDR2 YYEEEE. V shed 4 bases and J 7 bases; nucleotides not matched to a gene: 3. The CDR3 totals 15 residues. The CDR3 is CASSRTSGRNGELFF. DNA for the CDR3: TGTGCCAGCAGCCGGACTAGCGGGAGGAACGGGGAGCTGTTTTTT.

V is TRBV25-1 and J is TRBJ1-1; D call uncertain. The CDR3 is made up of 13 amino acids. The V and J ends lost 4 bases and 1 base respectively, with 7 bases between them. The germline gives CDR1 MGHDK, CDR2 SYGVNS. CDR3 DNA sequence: TGTGCCAGCAGTGGGCGGGGGAACACTGAAGCTTTCTTT. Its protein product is CASSGRGNTEAFF.

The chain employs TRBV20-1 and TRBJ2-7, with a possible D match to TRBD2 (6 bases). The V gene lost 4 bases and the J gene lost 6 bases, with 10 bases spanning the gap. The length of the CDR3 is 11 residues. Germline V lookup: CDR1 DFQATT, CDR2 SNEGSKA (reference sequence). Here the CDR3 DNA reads TGCAGTGCTACGGGGGAGTCCGAGCAGTACTTC. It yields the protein CSATGESEQYF.

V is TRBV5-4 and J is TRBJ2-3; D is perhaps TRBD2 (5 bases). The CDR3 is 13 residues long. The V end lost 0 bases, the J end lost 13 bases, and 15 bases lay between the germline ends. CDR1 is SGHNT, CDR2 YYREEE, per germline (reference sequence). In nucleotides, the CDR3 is TGTGCCAGCAGCTTGGGGGAGTGGACTCTAGAGTATTTT. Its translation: CASSLGEWTLEYF.

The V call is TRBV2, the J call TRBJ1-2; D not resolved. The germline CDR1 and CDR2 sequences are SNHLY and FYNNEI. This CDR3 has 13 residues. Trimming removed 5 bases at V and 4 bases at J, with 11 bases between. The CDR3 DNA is TGTGCCAGCAGTCCACCCCGGGGCTATGGCTACACCTTC. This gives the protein CASSPPRGYGYTF.

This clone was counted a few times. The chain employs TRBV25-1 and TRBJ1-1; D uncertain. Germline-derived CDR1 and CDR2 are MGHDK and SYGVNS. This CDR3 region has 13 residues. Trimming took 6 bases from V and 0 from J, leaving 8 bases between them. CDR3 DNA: TGTGCCAGCAGGACAAAAATGAACACTGAAGCTTTCTTT. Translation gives CASRTKMNTEAFF.

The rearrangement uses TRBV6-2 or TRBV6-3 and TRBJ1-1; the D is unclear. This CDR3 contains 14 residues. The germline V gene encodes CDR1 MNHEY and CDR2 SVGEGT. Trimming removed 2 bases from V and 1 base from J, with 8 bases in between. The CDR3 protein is CASSYSPGNTEAFF. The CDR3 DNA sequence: TGTGCCAGCAGTTACAGCCCGGGGAACACTGAAGCTTTCTTT.

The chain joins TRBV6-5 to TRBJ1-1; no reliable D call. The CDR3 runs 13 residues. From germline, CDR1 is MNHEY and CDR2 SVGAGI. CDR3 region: CTPMAGRHTEAFF. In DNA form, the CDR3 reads TGTACCCCTATGGCGGGCCGCCACACTGAAGCTTTCTTT.

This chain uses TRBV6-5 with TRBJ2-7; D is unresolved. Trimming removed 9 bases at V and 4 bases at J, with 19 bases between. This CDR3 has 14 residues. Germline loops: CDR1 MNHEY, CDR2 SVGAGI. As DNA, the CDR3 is TGTGCCAGTACCATGACGAGGTCTAGGTACGAGCAGTACGTC. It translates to CASTMTRSRYEQYV.

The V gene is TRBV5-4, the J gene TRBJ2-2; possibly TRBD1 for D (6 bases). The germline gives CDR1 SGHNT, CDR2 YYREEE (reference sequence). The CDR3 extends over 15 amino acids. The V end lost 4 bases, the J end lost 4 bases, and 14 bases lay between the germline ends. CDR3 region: CASSEYVGGTGELFF. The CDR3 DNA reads TGTGCCAGCAGCGAGTATGTAGGGGGCACCGGGGAGCTGTTTTTT. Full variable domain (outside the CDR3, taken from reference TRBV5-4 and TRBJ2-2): ETGVTQSPTHLIKTRGQQVTLRCSSQSGHNTVSWYQQALGQGPQFIFQYYREEENGRGNFPPRFSGLQFPNYSSELNVNALELDDSALYLCASSEYVGGTGELFFGEGSRLTVL.

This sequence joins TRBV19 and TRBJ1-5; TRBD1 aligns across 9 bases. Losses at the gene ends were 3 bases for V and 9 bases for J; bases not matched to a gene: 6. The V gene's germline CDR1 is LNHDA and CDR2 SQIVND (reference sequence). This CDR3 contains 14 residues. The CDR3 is CASSMGDRVGPQHF. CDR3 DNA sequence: TGTGCCAGTAGTATGGGGGACAGGGTGGGGCCCCAGCATTTT.

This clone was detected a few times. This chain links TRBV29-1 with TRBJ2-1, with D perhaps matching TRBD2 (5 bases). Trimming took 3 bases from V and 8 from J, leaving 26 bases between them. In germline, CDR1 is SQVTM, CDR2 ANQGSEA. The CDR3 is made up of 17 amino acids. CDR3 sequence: CSVDSIMADSRVDEQFF. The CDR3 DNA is TGCAGCGTTGATTCTATTATGGCGGACTCTAGAGTCGATGAGCAGTTCTTC.

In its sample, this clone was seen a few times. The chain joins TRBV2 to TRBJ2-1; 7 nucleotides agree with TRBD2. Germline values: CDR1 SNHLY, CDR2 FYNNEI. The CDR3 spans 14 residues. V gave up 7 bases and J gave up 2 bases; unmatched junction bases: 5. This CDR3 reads CASNPGTTYNEQFF. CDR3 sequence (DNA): TGTGCCAGCAACCCCGGGACTACCTACAATGAGCAGTTCTTC.

In DNA, the CDR3 is TGTGCCAGCAGCTGGGACAGGAGAGAGACCCAGTACTTC. This sequence encodes CASSWDRRETQYF. This chain connects TRBV7-2 to TRBJ2-5, with 8 bases identical to TRBD1. With V trimmed by 4 bases and J by 4 bases, 2 bases remained unmatched. Germline values: CDR1 SGHTA, CDR2 FQGNSA. The CDR3 spans 13 residues.

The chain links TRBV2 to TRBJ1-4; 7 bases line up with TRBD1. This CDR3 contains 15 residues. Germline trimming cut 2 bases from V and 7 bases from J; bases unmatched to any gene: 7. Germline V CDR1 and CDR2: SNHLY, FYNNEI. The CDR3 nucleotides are TGTGCCAGCAGTGAAACGGACAGGACACCTGAAAAACTGTTTTTT. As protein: CASSETDRTPEKLFF.

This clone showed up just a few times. In nucleotides, the CDR3 is TGCAGTGCTAGGACAGGGGGGGCTTTCTTT. This gives the protein CSARTGGAFF. The chain recombines TRBV20-1 with TRBJ1-1, with 9 nucleotides matching TRBD1. The germline CDR1 and CDR2 sequences are DFQATT and SNEGSKA (reference sequence). The V gene end was trimmed by 3 bases and the J gene end by 11 bases; junction bases not matched to a gene: 1. This CDR3 is 10 amino acids long.

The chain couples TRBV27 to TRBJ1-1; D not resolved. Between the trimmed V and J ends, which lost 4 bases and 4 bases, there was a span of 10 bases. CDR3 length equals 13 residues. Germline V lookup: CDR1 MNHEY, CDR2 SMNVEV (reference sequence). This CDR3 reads CASSSDSSTEAFF. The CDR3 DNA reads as TGTGCCAGCAGTTCGGACTCTAGCACTGAAGCTTTCTTT.

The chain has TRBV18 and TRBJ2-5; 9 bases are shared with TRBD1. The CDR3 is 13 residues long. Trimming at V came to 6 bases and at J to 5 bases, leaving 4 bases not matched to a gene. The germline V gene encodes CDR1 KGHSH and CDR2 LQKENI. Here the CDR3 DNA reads TGTGCCAGCTCCAACGGACAGGGGGAGACCCAGTACTTC. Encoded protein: CASSNGQGETQYF.

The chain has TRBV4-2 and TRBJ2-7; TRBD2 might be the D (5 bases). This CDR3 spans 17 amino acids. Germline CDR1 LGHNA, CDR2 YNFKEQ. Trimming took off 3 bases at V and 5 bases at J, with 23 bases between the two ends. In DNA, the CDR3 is TGTGCCAGCAGCCAGCCGGGGATCCCGGGAAGAGGCAACGAGCAGTACTTC. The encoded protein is CASSQPGIPGRGNEQYF.

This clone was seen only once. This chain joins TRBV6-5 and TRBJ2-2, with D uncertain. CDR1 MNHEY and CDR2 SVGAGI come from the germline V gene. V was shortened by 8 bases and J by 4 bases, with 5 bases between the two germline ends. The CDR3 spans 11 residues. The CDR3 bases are TGTGCCAGCTCGGGCACCGGGGAGCTGTTTTTT. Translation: CASSGTGELFF.

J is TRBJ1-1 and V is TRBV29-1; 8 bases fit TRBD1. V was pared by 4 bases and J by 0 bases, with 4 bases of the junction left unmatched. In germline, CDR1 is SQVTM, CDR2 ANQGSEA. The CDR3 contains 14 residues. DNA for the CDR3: TGCAGCGTTGGACAGGGGATCATGAACACTGAAGCTTTCTTT. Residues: CSVGQGIMNTEAFF.

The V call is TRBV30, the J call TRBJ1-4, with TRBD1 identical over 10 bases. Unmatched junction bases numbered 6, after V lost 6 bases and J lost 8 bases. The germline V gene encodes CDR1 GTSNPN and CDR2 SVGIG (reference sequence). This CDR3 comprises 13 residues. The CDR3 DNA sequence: TGTGCCTGTGCCGGGACAGGGGTAGAAAAACTGTTTTTT. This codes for CACAGTGVEKLFF.

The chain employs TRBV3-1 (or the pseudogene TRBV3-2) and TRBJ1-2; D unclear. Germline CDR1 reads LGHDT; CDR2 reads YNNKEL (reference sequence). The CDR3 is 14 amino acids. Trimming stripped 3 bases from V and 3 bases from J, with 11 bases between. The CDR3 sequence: CASSQRELDYGYTF. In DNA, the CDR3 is TGTGCCAGCAGCCAGAGGGAGCTTGACTATGGCTACACCTTC.

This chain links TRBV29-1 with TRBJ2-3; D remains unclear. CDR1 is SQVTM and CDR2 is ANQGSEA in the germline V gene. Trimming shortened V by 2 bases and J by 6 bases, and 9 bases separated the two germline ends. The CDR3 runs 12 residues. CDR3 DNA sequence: TGCAGCGTTGAATGGGCCAGCGATACGCAGTATTTT. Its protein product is CSVEWASDTQYF.

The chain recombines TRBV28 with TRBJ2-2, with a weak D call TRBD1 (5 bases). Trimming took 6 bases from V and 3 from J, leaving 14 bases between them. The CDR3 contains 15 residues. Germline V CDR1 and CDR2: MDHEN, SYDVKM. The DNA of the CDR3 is TGTGCCAGCAGCTCTCACCCGACAGACACCGGGGAGCTGTTTTTT. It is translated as CASSSHPTDTGELFF.

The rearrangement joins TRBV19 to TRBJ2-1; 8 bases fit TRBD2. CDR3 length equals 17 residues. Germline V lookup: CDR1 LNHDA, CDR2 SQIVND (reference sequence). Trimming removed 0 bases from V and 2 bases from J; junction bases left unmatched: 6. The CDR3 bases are TGTGCCAGTAGTATAGACCTTAGCGGGACTCCCTACAATGAGCAGTTCTTC. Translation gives CASSIDLSGTPYNEQFF.

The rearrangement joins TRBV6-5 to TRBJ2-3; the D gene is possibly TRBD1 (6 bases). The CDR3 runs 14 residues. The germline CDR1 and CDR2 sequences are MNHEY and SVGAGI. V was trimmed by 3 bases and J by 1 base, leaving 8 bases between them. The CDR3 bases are TGTGCCAGCAGTTATAAGGGGGGCACAGATACGCAGTATTTT. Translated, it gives CASSYKGGTDTQYF.

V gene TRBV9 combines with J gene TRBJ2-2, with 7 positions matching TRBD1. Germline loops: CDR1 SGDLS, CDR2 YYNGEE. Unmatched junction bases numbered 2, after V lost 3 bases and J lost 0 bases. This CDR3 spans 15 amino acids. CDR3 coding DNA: TGTGCCAGCAGCGGAGACAGGGCGAACACCGGGGAGCTGTTTTTT. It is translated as CASSGDRANTGELFF.

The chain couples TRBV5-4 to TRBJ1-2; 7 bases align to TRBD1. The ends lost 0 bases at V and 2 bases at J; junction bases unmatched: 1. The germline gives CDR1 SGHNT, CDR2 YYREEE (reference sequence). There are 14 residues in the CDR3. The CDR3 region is CASSLDRGNYGYTF. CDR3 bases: TGTGCCAGCAGCTTGGACAGGGGCAACTATGGCTACACCTTC.

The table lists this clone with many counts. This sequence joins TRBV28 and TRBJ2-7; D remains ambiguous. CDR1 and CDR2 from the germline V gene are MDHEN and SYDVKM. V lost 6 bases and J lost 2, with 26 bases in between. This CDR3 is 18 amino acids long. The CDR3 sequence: CASSSRPSARDATYEQYF. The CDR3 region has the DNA TGTGCCAGCAGCTCGAGGCCTTCGGCCAGAGATGCCACCTACGAGCAGTACTTC.